This TCR beta chain emerged from a study of cytomegalovirus exposure and HLA in healthy donors. On this clone: Its antigen is not identified.

Trimming took 0 bases from V and 7 from J, leaving 15 bases between them. CDR3 length: 15 amino acids. Germline V lookup: CDR1 ENHRY, CDR2 SYGVKD. Study-wide results and caveats: Later analysis indicated greater clonal expansion among HLA-associated TCR beta chains than among equally common other chains.

The primer mix had 60 Vbeta and 13 Jbeta primers. Sequenced by immunoSEQ multiplex PCR; TCRdb stores in-frame clones only, minus some. The data show under 200,000 clones, roughly 65% seen once. The chain is built from TRBV10-3 and TRBJ1-1, with D possibly matching TRBD1 (5 bases). The receptor was derived from a woman younger than 30 in good health and CMV-seropositive. Sequencing was performed on PBMCs. DNA for the CDR3: TGTGCCATCAGTGAGTCGTCTAGGGGCGGCCGTGAAGCTTTCTTT. This codes for CAISESSRGGREAFF.